This paragraph reports one TCR beta chain. This entry belongs to a study of cytomegalovirus exposure and HLA in healthy donors. The CDR3 covers 15 residues. PCR amplification relied on 60 Vbeta primers (plus 13 Jbeta primers). The assay was immunoSEQ multiplex PCR, and TCRdb's table has in-frame clones only and misses some. This sample carries 130,000 to 150,000 clones, about 73% of them seen once, and the ten largest clones take around 2.9%. The clonotype comes from a man aged 40-49 years in good health and CMV-seropositive. The sample taken for sequencing was PBMCs. The rearrangement links TRBV5-3 to TRBJ2-5, with 9 bases lining up with TRBD1. The end of the DNA fits TRBJ2-7 better, so the J call may be wrong. TRBV5-3 is noted as an ORF with a role that remains uncertain. The CDR3 spells CARSLKDRGGYEQYF. DNA of the CDR3: TGTGCCAGAAGCTTGAAGGACAGGGGCGGGTACGAGCAGTACTTC.